Described below is a single TCR beta chain sequence and its context. What it binds is unknown. This sample was taken from a study of shared clonotypes between healthy human individuals. The CDR3 runs 11 residues. In germline, CDR1 is MDHEN, CDR2 SYDVKM. Trimming cost V 6 bases and J 13 bases, with 14 bases left between them. Study-wide points: The study generally estimated greater richness for naive than memory subsets. About 4.5% of naive CD4 clonotypes were common to a handful of donors.

The data were produced by immunoSEQ multiplex PCR, yet TCRdb's version contains in-frame clones alone and is incomplete. The sample records approximately 350,000 clones, 74% being singletons. This clonotype was sampled from a man younger than 40 in good health. V and J are TRBV28 and TRBJ2-3; perhaps TRBD1 as D (6 bases). The sample consisted of memory CD4+ T cells sorted from blood. Indicated subset: CD45RA-negative fraction. CDR3 nucleotides: TGTGCCAGCAGATACCGGGACATTGAGTATTTT. Protein sequence: CASRYRDIEYF.